This passage covers 2 T cell receptor beta chains from one sample sequenced in a study of CD8 T cells in Susac syndrome. RNA, at about 0.45 to 1 ug, was reverse transcribed with random hexamers. TCRdb recomputed calls from the immunoSEQ multiplex PCR reads with MiXCR, one row per CDR3 protein. The data hold about 400,000 distinct CDR3 sequences, with more than 80% observed a single time. The material sequenced was CD8+ T cells from PBMCs. The receptor set was obtained from a human donor with multiple sclerosis.

The chain joins TRBV20-1 to TRBJ1-1; perhaps TRBD1 as D (5 bases). CDR3 size: 14 residues. Germline V CDR1 and CDR2: DFQATT, SNEGSKA (reference sequence). Trimming shortened V by 3 bases and J by 0 bases, and 11 bases separated the two germline ends. In DNA form, the CDR3 reads TGCAGTGCTAGGCGAAGGGGAATGAACACTGAAGCTTTCTTT. Protein product: CSARRRGMNTEAFF.

This chain joins TRBV6-1 and TRBJ1-2; 7 bases align to TRBD1. V shed 6 bases and J 8 bases; nucleotides not matched to a gene: 3. Germline CDR1 MNHNS, CDR2 SASEGT. The CDR3 is 11 residues long. CDR3 residues: CASRTGNGYTF. The CDR3 DNA reads TGTGCCAGCAGGACAGGGAACGGCTACACCTTC.